Listed here are 11 T cell receptor beta chains from one sample, sequenced in a study of blood T cell repertoires in COVID-19. Generated by immunoSEQ multiplex PCR, the TCRdb table keeps only in-frame clones and is missing some. Here the sample spans 200,000 to 250,000 clones, around nine tenths being singletons. The sequenced sample was peripheral blood. These receptors came from a woman in her seventies with active or convalescent COVID-19.

This sequence joins TRBV9 and TRBJ2-7; 8 nucleotides match TRBD1. The CDR3 has 14 residues. Germline V lookup: CDR1 SGDLS, CDR2 YYNGEE. The trim removed 3 bases at V and 9 bases at J, leaving 11 bases unmatched. The CDR3 is CASSAGTGPLGQYF. The DNA for the CDR3 is TGTGCCAGCAGCGCCGGGACAGGCCCCCTGGGGCAGTACTTC.

V and J are TRBV6-2 or TRBV6-3 and TRBJ1-6; 7 nucleotides match TRBD1. Germline loops: CDR1 MNHEY, CDR2 SVGEGT. V dropped 5 bases and J dropped 8; count of bases not matched to a gene: 6. This CDR3 region has 14 residues. The CDR3 loop reads CASSRTGVYSPLHF. The CDR3 nucleotides read TGTGCCAGCAGTCGTACAGGGGTCTATTCACCCCTCCACTTT.

The CDR3 is CATSVTGSSSYNEQFF. CDR3 sequence (DNA): TGTGCCACCAGTGTAACGGGATCCAGCTCCTACAATGAGCAGTTCTTC. The V and J genes are TRBV24-1 and TRBJ2-1, with D tentatively TRBD2 (5 bases). This CDR3 has 16 amino acids. V shed 5 bases and J shed 0 bases, with 13 bases lying between them. Germline V gives CDR1 KGHDR, CDR2 SFDVKD.

The chain has TRBV7-8 and TRBJ1-2; 7 bases fit TRBD1. The CDR3 has 16 residues. CDR1 is SGHVS, CDR2 FQNEAQ, per germline. V shed 2 bases and J 2 bases; nucleotides not matched to a gene: 8. The CDR3 coding sequence is TGTGCCAGCAGCTTAAGAAACAGGGGTGTCAACTATGGCTACACCTTC. Protein: CASSLRNRGVNYGYTF. Variable domain in full (rest from reference TRBV7-8 and TRBJ1-2): GAGVSQSPRYKVAKRGQDVALRCDPISGHVSLFWYQQALGQGPEFLTYFQNEAQLDKSGLPSDRFFAERPEGSVSTLKIQRTQQEDSAVYLCASSLRNRGVNYGYTFGSGTRLTVV.

The rearrangement joins TRBV7-6 to TRBJ1-1, with 7 bases fitting TRBD1. Germline loops: CDR1 SGHVS, CDR2 FNYEAQ. The CDR3 runs to 14 residues. Unmatched junction bases numbered 7, after V lost 5 bases and J lost 4 bases. This CDR3 reads CASSQRGPGTEAFF. The DNA of the CDR3 is TGTGCCAGCAGCCAAAGGGGGCCTGGCACTGAAGCTTTCTTT.

The rearrangement joins TRBV19 to TRBJ2-7; maybe TRBD2 (6 bases). Germline V lookup: CDR1 LNHDA, CDR2 SQIVND (reference sequence). V was trimmed by 5 bases and J by 4 bases, leaving 18 bases between them. The CDR3 is 15 amino acids. CDR3 region: CASSEGTRGVYEQYF. For the CDR3, the DNA is TGTGCCAGTAGTGAAGGGACCCGCGGGGTTTACGAGCAGTACTTC. The entire variable domain, with the rest obtained from reference TRBV19 and TRBJ2-7, is as follows: DGGITQSPKYLFRKEGQNVTLSCEQNLNHDAMYWYRQDPGQGLRLIYYSQIVNDFQKGDIAEGYSVSREKKESFPLTVTSAQKNPTAFYLCASSEGTRGVYEQYFGPGTRLTVT.

This chain uses TRBV10-1 with TRBJ2-1; 8 nucleotides align to TRBD1. The CDR3 loop spans 12 amino acids. CDR1 WNHNN and CDR2 SYGVQD come from the germline V gene (reference sequence). The ends lost 7 bases at V and 15 bases at J; junction bases unmatched: 11. CDR3 sequence: CASIGGGTGLFF. Written as DNA, the CDR3 is TGCGCCAGCATCGGCGGCGGGACAGGCTTGTTCTTC.

This chain links TRBV9 with TRBJ1-5; 10 bases agree with TRBD1. Germline trimming cut 3 bases from V and 7 bases from J; bases unmatched to any gene: 7. The CDR3 runs 15 residues. Germline V gene lookup returns CDR1 SGDLS and CDR2 YYNGEE. The CDR3 is CASSATGGAVQPQHF. In DNA, the CDR3 is TGTGCCAGCAGCGCGACAGGGGGCGCGGTACAGCCCCAGCATTTT.

The chain has TRBV10-3 and TRBJ1-1; 7 nucleotides align to TRBD1. Per germline, CDR1 ENHRY and CDR2 SYGVKD. The CDR3 has 15 residues. The junction had 6 bases not matched to a gene; V was cut back by 0 bases and J by 5 bases. The CDR3 DNA sequence: TGTGCCATCAGTGAGTCCCGGAGGGGGCAAACTGAAGCTTTCTTT. Its protein product is CAISESRRGQTEAFF.

The DNA for the CDR3 is TGTGCCAGCTCGCAGACAGTTCAAGAGACCCAGTACTTC. Encoded protein: CASSQTVQETQYF. V is TRBV18 and J is TRBJ2-5; TRBD1 is a possible D gene (5 bases). V lost 6 bases, J lost 2 bases, and 10 bases lay in between. CDR3 size: 13 residues. Per the germline V gene, CDR1 is KGHSH and CDR2 is LQKENI.

V and J are TRBV7-9 and TRBJ2-1; 7 bases map to TRBD1. Per the germline V gene, CDR1 is SEHNR and CDR2 is FQNEAQ (reference sequence). The length of the CDR3 is 14 residues. V lost 6 bases to trimming and J lost 7 bases; unmatched junction nucleotides: 9. CDR3 sequence: CASRIGGASNEQFF. The DNA of the CDR3 is TGTGCCAGCAGAATAGGGGGCGCGAGTAATGAGCAGTTCTTC. Using reference TRBV7-9 and TRBJ2-1 for the parts outside the CDR3, the full variable domain is DTGVSQNPRHKITKRGQNVTFRCDPISEHNRLYWYRQTLGQGPEFLTYFQNEAQLEKSRLLSDRFSAERPKGSFSTLEIQRTEQGDSAMYLCASRIGGASNEQFFGPGTRLTVL.